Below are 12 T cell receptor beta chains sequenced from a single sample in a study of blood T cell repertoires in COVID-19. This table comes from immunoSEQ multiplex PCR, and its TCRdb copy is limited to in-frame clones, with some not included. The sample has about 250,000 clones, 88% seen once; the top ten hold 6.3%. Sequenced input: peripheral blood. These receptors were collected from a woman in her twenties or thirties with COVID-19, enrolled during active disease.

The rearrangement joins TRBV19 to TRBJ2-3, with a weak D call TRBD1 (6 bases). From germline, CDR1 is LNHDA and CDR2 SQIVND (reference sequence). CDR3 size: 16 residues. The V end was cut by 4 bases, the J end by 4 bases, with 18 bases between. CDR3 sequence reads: CASSTFTGIGSDTQYF. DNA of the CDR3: TGTGCCAGTAGTACTTTTACAGGGATAGGGTCAGATACGCAGTATTTT.

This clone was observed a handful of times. The CDR3 coding sequence is TGCGCCAGCAGCCAATTGACAGGACAAGAGACCCAGTACTTC. Protein sequence: CASSQLTGQETQYF. V usage is TRBV4-3 and J usage is TRBJ2-5; tentative D call: TRBD1 (6 bases). This CDR3 is built from 14 residues. Trimming removed 2 bases at V and 2 bases at J, with 9 bases between. Germline V gives CDR1 LGHNA, CDR2 YSLEER.

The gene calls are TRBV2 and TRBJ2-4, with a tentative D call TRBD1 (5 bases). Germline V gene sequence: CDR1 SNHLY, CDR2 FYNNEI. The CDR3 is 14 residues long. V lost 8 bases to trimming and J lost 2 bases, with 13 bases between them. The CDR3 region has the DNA TGTGCCAGCGTCAGGGATAGGACCAAAAACATTCAGTACTTC. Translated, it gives CASVRDRTKNIQYF.

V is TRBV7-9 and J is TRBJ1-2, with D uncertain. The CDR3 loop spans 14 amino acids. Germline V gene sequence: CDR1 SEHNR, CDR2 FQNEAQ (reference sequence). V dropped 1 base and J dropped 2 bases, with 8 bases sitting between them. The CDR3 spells CASSLGGENYGYTF. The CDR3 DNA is TGTGCCAGCAGCTTAGGCGGGGAGAACTATGGCTACACCTTC.

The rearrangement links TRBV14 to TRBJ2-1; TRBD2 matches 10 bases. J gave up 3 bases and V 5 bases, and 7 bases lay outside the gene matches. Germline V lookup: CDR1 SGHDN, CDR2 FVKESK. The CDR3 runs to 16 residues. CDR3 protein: CASSAYLAGVYNEQFF. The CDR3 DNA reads TGTGCCAGCAGCGCTTATCTAGCGGGAGTCTACAATGAGCAGTTCTTC.

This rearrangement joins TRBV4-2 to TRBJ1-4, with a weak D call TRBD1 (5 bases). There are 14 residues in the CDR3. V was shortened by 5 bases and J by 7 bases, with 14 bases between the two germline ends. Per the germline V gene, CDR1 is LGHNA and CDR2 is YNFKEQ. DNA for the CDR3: TGTGCCAGCAGCACCCGACACGGGGGTGAAAAACTGTTTTTT. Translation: CASSTRHGGEKLFF.

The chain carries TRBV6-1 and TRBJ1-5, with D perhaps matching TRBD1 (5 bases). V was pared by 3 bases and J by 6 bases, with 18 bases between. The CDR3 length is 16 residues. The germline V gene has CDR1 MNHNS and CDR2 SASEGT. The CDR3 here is CASSERGGVSGQPQHF. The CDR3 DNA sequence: TGTGCCAGCAGTGAGCGGGGGGGGGTATCTGGTCAGCCCCAGCATTTT.

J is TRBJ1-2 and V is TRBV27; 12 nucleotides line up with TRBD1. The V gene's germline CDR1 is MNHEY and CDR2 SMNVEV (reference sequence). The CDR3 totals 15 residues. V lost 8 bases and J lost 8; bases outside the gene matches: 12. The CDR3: CASSDPGQGAPGYTF. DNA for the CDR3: TGTGCCAGCTCCGACCCGGGACAGGGGGCGCCAGGCTACACCTTC.

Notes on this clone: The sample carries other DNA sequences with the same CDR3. This CDR3 reads CASSLAGVVETQYF. The CDR3 nucleotides are TGTGCCAGCAGCTTAGCGGGGGTCGTAGAGACCCAGTACTTC. This chain connects TRBV5-4 to TRBJ2-5, with TRBD2 matching 8 bases. The CDR3 runs to 14 residues. Germline lookup yields CDR1 SGHNT and CDR2 YYREEE (reference sequence). Trimming removed 2 bases from V and 4 bases from J; junction bases left unmatched: 4.

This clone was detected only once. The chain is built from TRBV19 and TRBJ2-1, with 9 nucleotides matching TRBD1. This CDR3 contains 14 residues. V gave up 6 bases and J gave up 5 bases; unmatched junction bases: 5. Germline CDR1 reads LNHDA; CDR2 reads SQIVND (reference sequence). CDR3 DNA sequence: TGTGCCAGTAGCAGGGACAGGGACAACAATGAGCAGTTCTTC. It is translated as CASSRDRDNNEQFF.

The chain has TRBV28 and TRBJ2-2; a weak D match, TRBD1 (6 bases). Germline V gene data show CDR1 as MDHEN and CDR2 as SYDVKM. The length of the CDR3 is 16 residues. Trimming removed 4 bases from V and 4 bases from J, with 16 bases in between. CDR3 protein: CASSYGVPGVTGELFF. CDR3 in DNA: TGTGCCAGCAGTTACGGGGTGCCAGGGGTCACCGGGGAGCTGTTTTTT.

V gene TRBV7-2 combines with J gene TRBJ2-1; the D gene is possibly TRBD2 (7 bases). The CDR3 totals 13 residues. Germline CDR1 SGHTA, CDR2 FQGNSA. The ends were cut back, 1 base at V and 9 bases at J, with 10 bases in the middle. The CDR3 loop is CASSLGGGTEQFF. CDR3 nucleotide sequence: TGTGCCAGCAGCTTAGGGGGGGGCACTGAGCAGTTCTTC.